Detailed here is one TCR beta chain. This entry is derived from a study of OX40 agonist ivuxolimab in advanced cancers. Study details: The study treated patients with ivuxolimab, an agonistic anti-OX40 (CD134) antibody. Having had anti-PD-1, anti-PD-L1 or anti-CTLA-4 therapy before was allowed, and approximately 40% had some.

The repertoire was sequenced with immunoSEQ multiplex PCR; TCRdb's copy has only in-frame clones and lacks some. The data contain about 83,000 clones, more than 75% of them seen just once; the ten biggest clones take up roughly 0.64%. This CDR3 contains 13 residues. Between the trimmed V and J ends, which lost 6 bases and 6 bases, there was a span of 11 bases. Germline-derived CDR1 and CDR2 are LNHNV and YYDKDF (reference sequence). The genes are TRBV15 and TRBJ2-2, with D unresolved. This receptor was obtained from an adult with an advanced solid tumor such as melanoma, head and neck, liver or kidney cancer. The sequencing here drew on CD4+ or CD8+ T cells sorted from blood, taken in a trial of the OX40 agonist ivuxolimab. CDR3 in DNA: TGTGCCACCAGTGTCGAGACCTCCGGGGAGCTGTTTTTT. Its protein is CATSVETSGELFF.